This T cell receptor beta chain was captured in a study of T cells after yellow fever vaccination. The CDR3 sequence is 15 residues long. CDR1 is SGHRS and CDR2 is YFSETQ in the germline V gene. V shed 0 bases and J shed 6 bases, with 13 bases lying between them. TCRdb re-called the 5' RACE reads through MiXCR, storing one row per CDR3 protein. The sample shows under 600,000 distinct CDR3 sequences, 13% of them seen only once. This clonotype has only a few counts. The source of this sequence is a man aged 25-45 years who received the YFV17D yellow fever vaccine. The sample consisted of PBMCs, taken on the day of the yellow fever booster vaccination. The rearrangement joins TRBV5-1 to TRBJ2-1; TRBD1 is a possible D gene (6 bases). CDR3 DNA sequence: TGCGCCAGCAGCTTGGGGCCTAGCAGGGGCAATGAGCAGTTCTTC. This sequence encodes CASSLGPSRGNEQFF. Full variable domain (outside the CDR3, taken from reference TRBV5-1 and TRBJ2-1): KAGVTQTPRYLIKTRGQQVTLSCSPISGHRSVSWYQQTPGQGLQFLFEYFSETQRNKGNFPGRFSGRQFSNSRSEMNVSTLELGDSALYLCASSLGPSRGNEQFFGPGTRLTVL.